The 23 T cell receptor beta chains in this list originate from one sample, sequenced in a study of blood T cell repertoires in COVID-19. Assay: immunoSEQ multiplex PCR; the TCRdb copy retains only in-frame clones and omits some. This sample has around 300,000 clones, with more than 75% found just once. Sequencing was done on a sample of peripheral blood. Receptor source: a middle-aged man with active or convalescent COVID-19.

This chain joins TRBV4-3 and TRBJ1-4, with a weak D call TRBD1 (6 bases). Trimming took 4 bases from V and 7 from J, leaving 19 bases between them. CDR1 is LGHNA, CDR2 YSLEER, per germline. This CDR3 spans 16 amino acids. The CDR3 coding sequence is TGCGCCAGCAGCCTAATCTCGGGCAGGGGCGGTGAAAAACTGTTTTTT. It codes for CASSLISGRGGEKLFF.

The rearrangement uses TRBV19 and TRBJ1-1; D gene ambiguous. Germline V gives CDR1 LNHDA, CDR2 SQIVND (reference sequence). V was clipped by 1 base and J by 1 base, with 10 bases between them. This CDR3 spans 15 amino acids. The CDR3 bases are TGTGCCAGTAGTATAGGGGAGGCAGCGAACACTGAAGCTTTCTTT. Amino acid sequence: CASSIGEAANTEAFF.

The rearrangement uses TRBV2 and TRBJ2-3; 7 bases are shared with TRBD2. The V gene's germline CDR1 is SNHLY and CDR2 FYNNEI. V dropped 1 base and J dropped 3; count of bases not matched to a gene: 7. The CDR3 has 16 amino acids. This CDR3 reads CASSEGVGGPTDTQYF. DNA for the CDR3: TGTGCCAGCAGTGAAGGGGTGGGAGGGCCAACAGATACGCAGTATTTT.

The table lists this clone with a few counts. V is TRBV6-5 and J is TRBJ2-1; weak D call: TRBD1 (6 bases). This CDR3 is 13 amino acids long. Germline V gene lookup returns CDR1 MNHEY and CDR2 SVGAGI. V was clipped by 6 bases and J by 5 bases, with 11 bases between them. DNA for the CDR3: TGTGCCAGCAGACAACAGGGTAACAATGAGCAGTTCTTC. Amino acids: CASRQQGNNEQFF.

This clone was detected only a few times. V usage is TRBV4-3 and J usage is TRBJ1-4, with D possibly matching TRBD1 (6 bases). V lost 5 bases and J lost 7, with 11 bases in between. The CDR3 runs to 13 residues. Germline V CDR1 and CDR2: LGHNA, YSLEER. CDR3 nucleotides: TGCGCCAGCAGCTTCCGAGGGGGTGAAAAACTGTTTTTT. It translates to CASSFRGGEKLFF.

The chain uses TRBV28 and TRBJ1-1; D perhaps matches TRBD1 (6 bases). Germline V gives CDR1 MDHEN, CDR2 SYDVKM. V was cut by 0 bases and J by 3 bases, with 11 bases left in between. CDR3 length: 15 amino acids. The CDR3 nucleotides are TGTGCCAGCAGTTTATGGGGGGCAGGGGACACTGAAGCTTTCTTT. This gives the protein CASSLWGAGDTEAFF.

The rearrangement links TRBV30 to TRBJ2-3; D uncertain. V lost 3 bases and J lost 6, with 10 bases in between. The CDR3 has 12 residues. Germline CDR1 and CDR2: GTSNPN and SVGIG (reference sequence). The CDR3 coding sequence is TGTGCCTGGAGCGGGTCTGGGGATACGCAGTATTTT. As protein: CAWSGSGDTQYF.

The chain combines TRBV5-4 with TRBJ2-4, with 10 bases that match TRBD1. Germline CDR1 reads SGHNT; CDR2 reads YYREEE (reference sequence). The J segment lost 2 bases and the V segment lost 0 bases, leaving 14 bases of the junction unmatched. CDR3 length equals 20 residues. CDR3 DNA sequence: TGTGCCAGCAGCTTGGGCTTGAGGACAGGGGGTAAAAATTCCAAAAACATTCAGTACTTC. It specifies CASSLGLRTGGKNSKNIQYF. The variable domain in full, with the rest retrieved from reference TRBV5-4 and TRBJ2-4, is ETGVTQSPTHLIKTRGQQVTLRCSSQSGHNTVSWYQQALGQGPQFIFQYYREEENGRGNFPPRFSGLQFPNYSSELNVNALELDDSALYLCASSLGLRTGGKNSKNIQYFGAGTRLSVL.

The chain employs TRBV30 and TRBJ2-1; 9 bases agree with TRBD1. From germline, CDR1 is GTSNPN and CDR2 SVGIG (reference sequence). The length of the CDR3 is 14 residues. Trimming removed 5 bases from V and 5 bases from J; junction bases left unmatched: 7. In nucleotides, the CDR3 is TGTGCCTGGGACCGCGGGACAGGGAACAATGAGCAGTTCTTC. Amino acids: CAWDRGTGNNEQFF.

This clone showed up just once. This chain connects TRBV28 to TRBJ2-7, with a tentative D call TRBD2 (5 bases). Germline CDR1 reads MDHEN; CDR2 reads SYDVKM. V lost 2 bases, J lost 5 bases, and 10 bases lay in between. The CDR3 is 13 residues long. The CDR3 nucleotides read TGTGCCAGCAGTTTAATAGCGCACCACGAGCAGTACTTC. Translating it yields CASSLIAHHEQYF. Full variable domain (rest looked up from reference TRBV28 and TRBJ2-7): DVKVTQSSRYLVKRTGEKVFLECVQDMDHENMFWYRQDPGLGLRLIYFSYDVKMKEKGDIPEGYSVSREKKERFSLILESASTNQTSMYLCASSLIAHHEQYFGPGTRLTVT.

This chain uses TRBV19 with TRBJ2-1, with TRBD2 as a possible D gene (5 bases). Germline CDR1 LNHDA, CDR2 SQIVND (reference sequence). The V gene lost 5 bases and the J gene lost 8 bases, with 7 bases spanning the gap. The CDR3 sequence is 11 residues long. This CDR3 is CASSEADEQFF. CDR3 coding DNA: TGTGCCAGTAGTGAAGCGGATGAGCAGTTCTTC.

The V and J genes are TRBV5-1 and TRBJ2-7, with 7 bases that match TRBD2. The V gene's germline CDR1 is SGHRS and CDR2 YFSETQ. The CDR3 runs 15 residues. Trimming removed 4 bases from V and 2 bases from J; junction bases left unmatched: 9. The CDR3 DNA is TGCGCCAGCAGCCCAGGAAATGGGGGGGCCTACGAGCAGTACTTC. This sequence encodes CASSPGNGGAYEQYF. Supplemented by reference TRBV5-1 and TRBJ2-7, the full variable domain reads KAGVTQTPRYLIKTRGQQVTLSCSPISGHRSVSWYQQTPGQGLQFLFEYFSETQRNKGNFPGRFSGRQFSNSRSEMNVSTLELGDSALYLCASSPGNGGAYEQYFGPGTRLTVT.

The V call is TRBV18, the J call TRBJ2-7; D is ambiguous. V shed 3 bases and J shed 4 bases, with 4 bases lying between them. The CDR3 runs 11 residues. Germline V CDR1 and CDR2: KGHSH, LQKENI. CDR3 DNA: TGTGCCAGCTCACCTCAATACGAGCAGTACTTC. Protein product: CASSPQYEQYF.

CDR3 protein: CASRYGSGNTIYF. The CDR3 nucleotides are TGTGCCAGCAGATACGGCTCTGGAAACACCATATATTTT. The chain recombines TRBV5-4 with TRBJ1-3; D gene ambiguous. Trimming stripped 5 bases from V and 0 bases from J, with 6 bases between. The germline V gene encodes CDR1 SGHNT and CDR2 YYREEE (reference sequence). CDR3 length: 13 residues.

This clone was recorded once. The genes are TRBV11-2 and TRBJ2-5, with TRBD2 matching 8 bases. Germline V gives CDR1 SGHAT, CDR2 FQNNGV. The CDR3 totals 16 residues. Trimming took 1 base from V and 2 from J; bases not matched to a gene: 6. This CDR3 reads CASSLVIAGRQETQYF. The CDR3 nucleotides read TGTGCCAGCAGCTTAGTGATAGCGGGACGACAAGAGACCCAGTACTTC.

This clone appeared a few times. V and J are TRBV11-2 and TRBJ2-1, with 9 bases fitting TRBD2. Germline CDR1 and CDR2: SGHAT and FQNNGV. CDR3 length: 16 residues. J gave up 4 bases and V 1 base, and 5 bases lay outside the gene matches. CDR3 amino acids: CASSLGVRGGYNEQFF. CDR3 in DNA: TGTGCCAGCAGCTTAGGAGTGCGGGGGGGATACAATGAGCAGTTCTTC.

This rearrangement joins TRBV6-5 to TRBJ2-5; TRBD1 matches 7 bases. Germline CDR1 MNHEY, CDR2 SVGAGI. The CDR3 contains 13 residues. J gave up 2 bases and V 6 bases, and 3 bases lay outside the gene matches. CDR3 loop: CASRTGIQETQYF. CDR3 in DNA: TGTGCCAGCAGGACAGGGATACAAGAGACCCAGTACTTC.

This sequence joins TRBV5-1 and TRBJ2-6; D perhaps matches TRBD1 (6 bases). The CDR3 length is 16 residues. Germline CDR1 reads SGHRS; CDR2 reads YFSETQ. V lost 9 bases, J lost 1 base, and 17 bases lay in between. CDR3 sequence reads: CATTTGINSGANVLTF. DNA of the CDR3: TGCGCCACTACGACAGGAATTAATTCTGGGGCCAACGTCCTGACTTTC.

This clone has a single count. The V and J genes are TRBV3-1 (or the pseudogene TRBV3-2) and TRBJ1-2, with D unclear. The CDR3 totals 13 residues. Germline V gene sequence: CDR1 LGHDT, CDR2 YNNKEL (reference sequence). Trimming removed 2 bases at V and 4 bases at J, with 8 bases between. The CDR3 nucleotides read TGTGCCAGCAGCCAACCCGCGGGCTATGGCTACACCTTC. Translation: CASSQPAGYGYTF.

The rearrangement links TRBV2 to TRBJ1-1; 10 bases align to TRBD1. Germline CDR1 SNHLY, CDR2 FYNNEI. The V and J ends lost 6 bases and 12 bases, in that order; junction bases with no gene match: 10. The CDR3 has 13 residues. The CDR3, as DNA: TGTGCCAGCAGGAATAGACAGGGGGCGGTATCTTTCTTT. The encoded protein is CASRNRQGAVSFF.

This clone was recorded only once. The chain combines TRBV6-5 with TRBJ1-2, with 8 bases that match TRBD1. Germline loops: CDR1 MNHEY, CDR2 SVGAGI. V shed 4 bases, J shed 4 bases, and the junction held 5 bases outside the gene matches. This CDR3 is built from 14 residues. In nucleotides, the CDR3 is TGTGCCAGCAGTTCCCAGACAGGGGCCTATGGCTACACCTTC. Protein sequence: CASSSQTGAYGYTF.

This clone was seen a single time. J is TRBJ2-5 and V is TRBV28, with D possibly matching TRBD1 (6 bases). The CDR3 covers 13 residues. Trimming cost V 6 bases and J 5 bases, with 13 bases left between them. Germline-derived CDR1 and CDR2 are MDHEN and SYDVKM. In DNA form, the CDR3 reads TGTGCCAGCAGCTCGACAGGCCGGGAGACCCAGTACTTC. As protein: CASSSTGRETQYF.

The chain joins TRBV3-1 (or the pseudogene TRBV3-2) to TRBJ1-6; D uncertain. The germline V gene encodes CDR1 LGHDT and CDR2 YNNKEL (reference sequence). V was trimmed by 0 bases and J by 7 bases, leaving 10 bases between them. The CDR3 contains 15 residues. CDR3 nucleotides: TGTGCCAGCAGCCAAGAGCCGGGAACGAATTCACCCCTCCACTTT. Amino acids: CASSQEPGTNSPLHF.